This TCR beta chain was found in a study of T cell responses to AZD1222 COVID-19 vaccine. Broader study findings: Among the donors, most were white British and more were female, and clonal diversity was possibly underestimated.

Profiled with immunoSEQ multiplex PCR; TCRdb holds only in-frame clones, not every one. The sample yields around 190,000 clones, approximately 89% seen once. As to this clone: Antigen: not known.

The sequence was obtained from an adult who received the AZD1222 COVID-19 vaccine. Sample: peripheral blood, taken 28 days after the second AZD1222 dose.

CDR3 region: CASSKGSGTGTFGTDTQYF. The CDR3 DNA reads as TGTGCCAGCAGCAAAGGTTCCGGGACAGGGACCTTTGGCACAGATACGCAGTATTTT. The chain is built from TRBV21-1 and TRBJ2-3; the table calls TRBD1, which could not be checked here. TRBV21-1 is reported as a pseudogene. CDR3 size: 19 residues.